The 6 T cell receptor beta chains below come from one sample, sequenced in a study of T cell changes during pregnancy in multiple sclerosis. Libraries were prepared by immunoSEQ multiplex PCR; TCRdb keeps only in-frame clonotypes and omits some of them. The sample records 65,000 to 90,000 clones, 91% being singletons. Specimen: PBMCs, collected in the first trimester of pregnancy. Every receptor here comes from a female donor in good health, serving as a control in a pregnancy study. Some clones in this sample may be carry-over from other donors' samples.

This chain uses TRBV28 with TRBJ1-4; weak D call: TRBD1 (5 bases). This CDR3 comprises 17 residues. V gave up 5 bases and J gave up 8 bases, with 24 bases separating them. CDR1 MDHEN and CDR2 SYDVKM come from the germline V gene. The CDR3 loop is CASSSPYGRDEGEKLFF. The CDR3 nucleotides are TGTGCCAGCAGTAGCCCCTATGGGCGGGACGAGGGGGAAAAACTGTTTTTT.

The CDR3 protein is CAISRIYLSSGDSYNEQFF. Here the CDR3 DNA reads TGTGCCATCAGCCGGATTTACCTATCTAGCGGAGACTCCTACAATGAGCAGTTCTTC. The chain employs TRBV10-3 and TRBJ2-1; 7 bases are a match to TRBD2. Losses at the gene ends were 6 bases for V and 0 bases for J; bases not matched to a gene: 17. Germline CDR1 and CDR2: ENHRY and SYGVKD. CDR3 length equals 19 residues.

This chain joins TRBV7-2 and TRBJ1-2; D remains unclear. CDR3 length: 14 residues. Germline V gene sequence: CDR1 SGHTA, CDR2 FQGNSA. The ends were cut back, 1 base at V and 5 bases at J, with 11 bases in the middle. The CDR3 nucleotides read TGTGCCAGCAGCTTAGGACGGGGAGGATATGGCTACACCTTC. Translated, it gives CASSLGRGGYGYTF.

This chain connects TRBV15 to TRBJ2-1; TRBD2 agrees at 7 bases. V lost 3 bases and J lost 8; bases outside the gene matches: 10. The length of the CDR3 is 15 residues. Germline values: CDR1 LNHNV, CDR2 YYDKDF (reference sequence). CDR3 sequence (DNA): TGTGCCACCAGCAGGGCCAAGCGGGGCCTCGATGAGCAGTTCTTC. Translation: CATSRAKRGLDEQFF.

The chain recombines TRBV7-9 with TRBJ2-5, with TRBD2 matching 12 bases. The length of the CDR3 is 17 residues. CDR1 and CDR2 (germline): SEHNR, FQNEAQ (reference sequence). The V segment lost 4 bases and the J segment 1 base; nucleotides outside the gene matches: 7. This CDR3 reads CASSSPLAGGGQETQYF. The CDR3 DNA is TGTGCCAGCAGCTCCCCTCTAGCGGGGGGGGGCCAAGAGACCCAGTACTTC.

The J gene is TRBJ2-5, the V gene TRBV5-1; 11 bases match TRBD1. This CDR3 spans 17 amino acids. The trim removed 4 bases at V and 3 bases at J, leaving 11 bases unmatched. The germline V gene encodes CDR1 SGHRS and CDR2 YFSETQ. In DNA form, the CDR3 reads TGCGCCAGCAGCCCAGGACAGGGGGCCGTTGTAAAAGAGACCCAGTACTTC. The encoded protein is CASSPGQGAVVKETQYF.